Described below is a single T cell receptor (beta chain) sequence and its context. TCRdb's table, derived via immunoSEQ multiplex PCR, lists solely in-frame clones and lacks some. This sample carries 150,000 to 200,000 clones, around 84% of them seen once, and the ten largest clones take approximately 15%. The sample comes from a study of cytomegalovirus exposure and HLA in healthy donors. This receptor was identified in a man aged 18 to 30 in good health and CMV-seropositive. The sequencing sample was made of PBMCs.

CDR3: CASSSGGALFDTQYF. In nucleotides, the CDR3 is TGTGCCAGCAGCTCCGGGGGGGCCCTGTTTGATACGCAGTATTTT. This sequence joins TRBV7-2 and TRBJ2-3; TRBD2 matches 8 bases. This CDR3 region has 15 residues. V lost 4 bases, J lost 6 bases, and 9 bases stayed unmatched. CDR1 is SGHTA and CDR2 is FQGNSA in the germline V gene.